This TCR beta chain was recorded in a study of blood T cell repertoires in COVID-19. At the level of the study: The origin of the acute and convalescent COVID-19 samples was the United States, Italy and Spain. The cDNA or gDNA used as material had been derived from T cells, B-cell-depleted T cells, or PBMCs.

The CDR3 has 13 amino acids. Germline CDR1 is ENHRY and CDR2 is SYGVKD. V lost 6 bases, J lost 6 bases, and 12 bases lay in between. Original analysis: Amplification of reference gene primers provided the estimated nucleated cell counts. Repertoires were generated with immunoSEQ multiplex PCR, while TCRdb's copy carries only in-frame clones and drops some. That table supplies the V and J calls and clone size; D and trimming were determined from the DNA. The sample records fewer than 55,000 clones, about four fifths being singletons. V gene TRBV10-3 combines with J gene TRBJ2-1; D might be TRBD2 (5 bases). The specimen sequenced was peripheral blood. This sequence was found in an older woman with acute or convalescent COVID-19. The CDR3 loop is CAIRDSSSNEQFF. The CDR3 region has the DNA TGTGCCATCAGGGACTCGTCGTCCAATGAGCAGTTCTTC.